A selection of T cell receptor beta chains follows, all from one sample in a study of identical twins. TCRdb re-called the 5' RACE reads with MiXCR, one entry per CDR3 protein. Here the sample spans around 680,000 distinct CDR3 sequences, over 8.5% being singletons. The data were also submitted as part of a second study, on yellow fever vaccine responses in identical twins.

Material: PBMCs. Receptors were obtained from a woman in her late teens or twenties in good health. CDR3s include the opening cysteine and the closing phenylalanine or tryptophan. Clone size is shown for a subset of rows, as once, few, many or a class of expanded clone.

j_call v_call clone_size cdr3_aa
TRBJ2-7 TRBV5-1 few CASSLPSGEPSSYEQYF
TRBJ1-1 TRBV7-9 many CASSLDRGLREAFF
TRBJ2-3 TRBV5-4 NA CASRGFAGESTDTQYF
TRBJ1-5 TRBV7-9 many CASSSPNQPQHF
TRBJ2-2 TRBV11-2 NA CASSTSDNRVVDTGELFF
TRBJ1-4 TRBV7-2 few CASSQFGTADEKLFF
TRBJ2-5 TRBV3-1 many CASSHLGAKETQYF
TRBJ1-5 TRBV6-2/TRBV6-3 NA CASKERGVGISNQPQHF
TRBJ2-1 TRBV6-2/TRBV6-3 few CASRRGGRYNEQFF
TRBJ2-7 TRBV7-8 few CASSTVAGGLYEQYF
TRBJ2-2 TRBV6-2/TRBV6-3 few CASRRGLAGGNTGELFF
TRBJ2-1 TRBV29-1 few CSGGPGLVYNEQFF
TRBJ1-4 TRBV12-3/TRBV12-4 NA CATRGRGLEKLFF
TRBJ2-5 TRBV7-9 few CASSPARTGQETQYF
TRBJ2-5 TRBV9 many CASSVRGAETQYF
TRBJ2-1 TRBV6-5 NA CASSYASGSRDEQFF
TRBJ2-5 TRBV7-9 NA CASSYGQSLGTQYF
TRBJ2-2 TRBV29-1 NA CSVAVALGPGELFF
TRBJ1-5 TRBV20-1 many CSARPGQGSQPQHF
TRBJ2-5 TRBV11-2 few CASSLSTGGYETQYF
TRBJ2-5 TRBV28 NA CAGSQGIQETQYF
TRBJ2-1 TRBV27 few CASSTYLAGGTNEQFF
TRBJ2-7 TRBV4-3 NA CASSQVLTSGNSYEQYF
TRBJ1-2 TRBV18 few CASSPLDRENYGYTF
TRBJ2-1 TRBV7-9 NA CASSSGRARDEQFF
TRBJ2-5 TRBV7-2 NA CASSHRTSGKETQYF
TRBJ2-7 TRBV27 few CASSLHRGRMSSYEQYF
TRBJ2-2 TRBV5-1 many CASRPGTGLSGELFF
TRBJ2-3 TRBV29-1 few CSVEGGLAGASDTQYF
TRBJ2-2 TRBV19 NA CASSHRGENTGELFF
TRBJ2-5 TRBV30 NA CAWSSTGETQYF
TRBJ2-1 TRBV12-3/TRBV12-4 many CASSSAGETIEQFF
TRBJ2-1 TRBV19 NA CASSTMLSGNEQFF
TRBJ1-2 TRBV15 few CATSRAGGGYTF
TRBJ2-1 TRBV7-9 few CASSLGRVSYNEQFF
TRBJ2-1 TRBV4-2 NA CASSQEHGGSYNEQFF
TRBJ1-1 TRBV29-1 many CSVGDEAFF
TRBJ1-1 TRBV11-2 NA CASSPPGSSGYMNTEAFF
TRBJ2-1 TRBV3-1 many CASRGLAGEGAYNEQFF
TRBJ1-1 TRBV4-3 many CASSQGAGENTEAFF
TRBJ2-5 TRBV6-1 NA CASSPLGLQETQYF
TRBJ2-3 TRBV25-1 few CASSELGGDVNTQYF